The rows below give T cell receptor beta chains drawn from one sample of a study of shared clonotypes between healthy human individuals. Clones were sequenced by immunoSEQ multiplex PCR, and TCRdb holds only the in-frame ones, with some missing. The sample carries approximately 740,000 clones, 80% to 95% recorded once. Sequencing input: naive CD8+ T cells sorted from blood. These receptors originate from a man in his thirties or forties in good health. Each CDR3 is given with its conserved first and last residue. D genes are given only for firm matches. Rows give clone size only sometimes, using once, few, many, or a class for an expanded clone.

J: TRBJ1-2
length: 17
D: TRBD1
V: TRBV28
size: many
CDR3: CASSSTTGDLRWYGYTF
DNA: TGTGCCAGCAGCTCCACGACAGGGGATCTGCGGTGGTATGGCTACACCTTC

J: TRBJ2-1
length: 15
D: NA
V: TRBV19
size: NA
CDR3: CASNSPGAAYNEQFF
DNA: TGTGCCAGTAATTCCCCGGGAGCGGCCTACAATGAGCAGTTCTTC

J: TRBJ1-2
length: 11
D: NA
V: TRBV5-6
size: NA
CDR3: CASSLGGGYTF
DNA: TGTGCCAGCAGCTTGGGCGGGGGCTACACCTTC

J: TRBJ2-1
length: 14
D: NA
V: TRBV5-1
size: once
CDR3: CASGSEPSYNEQFF
DNA: TGCGCCAGCGGATCCGAACCCAGCTACAATGAGCAGTTCTTC

J: TRBJ1-4
length: 13
D: NA
V: TRBV29-1
size: NA
CDR3: CSVGGATNEKLFF
DNA: TGCAGCGTTGGGGGGGCAACTAATGAAAAACTGTTTTTT

J: TRBJ1-3
length: 17
D: NA
V: TRBV4-1
size: NA
CDR3: CASSLGPAAKPGNTIYF
DNA: TGCGCCAGCAGCCTCGGACCCGCGGCCAAACCTGGAAACACCATATATTTT

J: TRBJ2-7
length: 14
D: NA
V: TRBV7-2
size: NA
CDR3: CASSSLDQGYEQYF
DNA: TGTGCCAGCAGCTCCCTTGATCAGGGTTACGAGCAGTACTTC

J: TRBJ2-1
length: 14
D: TRBD2
V: TRBV28
size: NA
CDR3: CASSSRGGRNEQFF
DNA: TGTGCCAGCAGTTCCCGGGGGGGCAGGAATGAGCAGTTCTTC

J: TRBJ2-4
length: 15
D: NA
V: TRBV11-2
size: NA
CDR3: CASSSPGWSKNIQYF
DNA: TGTGCCAGCAGCTCCCCGGGGTGGTCCAAAAACATTCAGTACTTC

J: TRBJ2-6
length: 19
D: TRBD1
V: TRBV12-5
size: NA
CDR3: CASGSNPGTEISGANVLTF
DNA: TGTGCTAGTGGTTCCAACCCCGGGACAGAGATCTCTGGGGCCAACGTCCTGACTTTC

J: TRBJ1-1
length: 17
D: NA
V: TRBV7-8
size: NA
CDR3: CASSLVQPMDLNTEAFF
DNA: TGTGCCAGCAGCTTAGTCCAGCCTATGGACCTGAACACTGAAGCTTTCTTT

J: TRBJ1-5
length: 14
D: NA
V: TRBV28
size: NA
CDR3: CASSLFGSNQPQHF
DNA: TGTGCCAGCAGTTTATTCGGGAGCAATCAGCCCCAGCATTTT

J: TRBJ2-5
length: 14
D: NA
V: TRBV28
size: NA
CDR3: CASTLGSSWETQYF
DNA: TGTGCCAGCACTTTGGGCAGTTCTTGGGAGACCCAGTACTTC

J: TRBJ2-7
length: 13
D: TRBD1
V: TRBV29-1
size: NA
CDR3: CSVLRDRSYEQYF
DNA: TGCAGCGTCCTCCGGGACAGATCCTACGAGCAGTACTTC

J: TRBJ2-1
length: 16
D: TRBD2
V: TRBV6-4
size: few
CDR3: CASSDSTSGSYNEQFF
DNA: TGTGCCAGCAGTGACTCGACTAGCGGTTCCTACAATGAGCAGTTCTTC

J: TRBJ1-5
length: 14
D: NA
V: TRBV27
size: NA
CDR3: CASSLSGVGQPQHF
DNA: TGTGCCAGCAGTTTATCAGGGGTGGGTCAGCCCCAGCATTTT

J: TRBJ1-1
length: 13
D: NA
V: TRBV7-8
size: NA
CDR3: CASSDSEGGMAFF
DNA: TGTGCCAGCAGCGACTCTGAGGGCGGTATGGCTTTCTTT

J: TRBJ2-4
length: 16
D: NA
V: TRBV19
size: NA
CDR3: CASSILDRSAKNIQYF
DNA: TGTGCCAGTAGTATTCTAGACCGCTCAGCCAAAAACATTCAGTACTTC

J: TRBJ1-5
length: 16
D: NA
V: TRBV7-8
size: NA
CDR3: CASSLALSLGDQPQHF
DNA: TGTGCCAGCAGCTTAGCGCTGTCATTAGGGGATCAGCCCCAGCATTTT

J: TRBJ1-3
length: 16
D: NA
V: TRBV7-9
size: once
CDR3: CASSPVGGYSGNTIYF
DNA: TGTGCCAGCAGCCCCGTTGGGGGTTACTCTGGAAACACCATATATTTT

J: TRBJ1-1
length: 14
D: NA
V: TRBV6-5
size: NA
CDR3: CASSPGGGGLYAFF
DNA: TGTGCCAGCAGTCCCGGAGGGGGAGGGTTGTATGCTTTCTTT

J: TRBJ1-5
length: 14
D: NA
V: TRBV6-5
size: NA
CDR3: CASSSGQAGQPQHF
DNA: TGTGCCAGCAGTTCGGGACAAGCCGGTCAGCCCCAGCATTTT

J: TRBJ1-5
length: 15
D: NA
V: TRBV9
size: NA
CDR3: CASSVGGLIDQPQHF
DNA: TGTGCCAGCAGCGTAGGCGGTTTGATTGATCAGCCCCAGCATTTT

J: TRBJ2-2
length: 14
D: NA
V: TRBV19
size: NA
CDR3: CASRGPGETGELFF
DNA: TGTGCCAGTAGAGGACCTGGGGAAACCGGGGAGCTGTTTTTT

J: TRBJ2-2
length: 11
D: NA
V: TRBV20-1
size: NA
CDR3: CSAILTGELFF
DNA: TGCAGTGCTATCCTCACCGGGGAGCTGTTTTTT

J: TRBJ2-1
length: 16
D: NA
V: TRBV5-1
size: NA
CDR3: CASRLHVITPHNEQFF
DNA: TGCGCCAGCAGATTGCACGTCATCACCCCGCACAATGAGCAGTTCTTC

J: TRBJ2-3
length: 16
D: TRBD2
V: TRBV4-1
size: once
CDR3: CASSQEGVGTSGAQYF
DNA: TGCGCCAGCAGCCAAGAAGGGGTGGGTACTAGCGGAGCGCAGTATTTT

J: TRBJ2-7
length: 15
D: NA
V: TRBV7-2
size: NA
CDR3: CASSLEATLWDEQYF
DNA: TGTGCCAGCAGCTTAGAGGCCACACTATGGGACGAGCAGTACTTC

J: TRBJ2-1
length: 14
D: TRBD2
V: TRBV5-4
size: NA
CDR3: CASMDLPGGDEQFF
DNA: TGTGCCAGCATGGACCTTCCCGGGGGGGATGAGCAGTTCTTC